A single sample gave rise to the 10 T cell receptor beta chains below, sequenced in a study of early T cells in non-severe SARS-CoV-2 infection. A single record per CDR3 protein comes from TCRdb applying MiXCR to the 5' RACE reads. The sample holds roughly 61,000 distinct CDR3 sequences, 9.5% to 14% seen once. The specimen sequenced was whole blood. The receptors stem from an adult who was a healthcare worker with PCR-confirmed SARS-CoV-2 infection or an uninfected control (not recorded which).

This clonotype has at least ten counts. This chain connects TRBV20-1 to TRBJ1-1, with D hard to call. Deletions cut 0 bases from V and 5 bases from J, with 7 bases between. The CDR3 runs 12 residues. Germline assignment: CDR1 DFQATT and CDR2 SNEGSKA (reference sequence). CDR3 DNA sequence: TGCAGTGCTAGAGAGGGTTGGACTGAAGCTTTCTTT. Encoded protein: CSAREGWTEAFF.

This clonotype occurred many times. The CDR3 loop reads CSASLLAGAADTQYF. For the CDR3, the DNA is TGCAGTGCGTCTCTCCTAGCGGGGGCTGCGGATACGCAGTATTTT. V and J are TRBV20-1 and TRBJ2-3; 10 nucleotides agree with TRBD2. The V gene end was trimmed by 6 bases and the J gene end by 6 bases; junction bases not matched to a gene: 12. Germline lookup yields CDR1 DFQATT and CDR2 SNEGSKA (reference sequence). The CDR3 is 15 residues long.

This clonotype came up many times. The gene calls are TRBV7-8 and TRBJ1-3, with a possible D match to TRBD1 (5 bases). Per the germline V gene, CDR1 is SGHVS and CDR2 is FQNEAQ. Trimming removed 2 bases from V and 0 bases from J, with 8 bases in between. The CDR3 is 15 residues long. The CDR3 nucleotides read TGTGCCAGCAGCTTATTAGGACACTCTGGAAACACCATATATTTT. It yields the protein CASSLLGHSGNTIYF. Supplemented by reference TRBV7-8 and TRBJ1-3, the full variable domain reads GAGVSQSPRYKVAKRGQDVALRCDPISGHVSLFWYQQALGQGPEFLTYFQNEAQLDKSGLPSDRFFAERPEGSVSTLKIQRTQQEDSAVYLCASSLLGHSGNTIYFGEGSWLTVV.

Concerning this clonotype: One junction end does not reproduce the germline sequence, and a read error may be involved. The rearrangement links TRBV20-1 to TRBJ1-2; maybe TRBD1 (6 bases). This CDR3 is built from 13 residues. CDR1 and CDR2 (germline): DFQATT, SNEGSKA (reference sequence). The CDR3 protein is CSARETGGRGYIF. The CDR3 region has the DNA TGCAGTGCTAGAGAGACAGGCGGGCGTGGCTACATCTTC.

The rearrangement joins TRBV7-2 to TRBJ1-2; D gene uncertain. This CDR3 spans 11 amino acids. From germline, CDR1 is SGHTA and CDR2 FQGNSA. The germline V and J ends were trimmed by 7 bases and 2 bases, with 5 bases remaining between them. CDR3 nucleotide sequence: TGTGCCAGCAACCCCAACTATGGCTACACCTTC. Translating gives CASNPNYGYTF.

This clonotype was counted only a few times. The gene calls are TRBV7-3 and TRBJ2-2; D call uncertain. Trimming stripped 5 bases from V and 3 bases from J, with 16 bases between. The CDR3 extends over 16 amino acids. From germline, CDR1 is SGHTA and CDR2 FQGTGA. For the CDR3, the DNA is TGTGCCAGCAGCCCCAGCCCGGGCTTGGACACCGGGGAGCTGTTTTTT. This sequence encodes CASSPSPGLDTGELFF.

This clonotype came up many times. This chain uses TRBV5-1 with TRBJ1-1, with 9 bases matching TRBD1. The trim removed 0 bases at V and 0 bases at J, leaving 9 bases unmatched. Germline CDR1 SGHRS, CDR2 YFSETQ. This CDR3 is 18 amino acids long. The CDR3 coding sequence is TGCGCCAGCAGCTTGGCCTGGGACAGGGAGGTTTTGAACACTGAAGCTTTCTTT. Its translation is CASSLAWDREVLNTEAFF.

The table lists this clonotype with many counts. The chain couples TRBV5-5 to TRBJ2-5; TRBD1 aligns across 11 bases. The CDR3 is 15 amino acids. J gave up 0 bases and V 5 bases, and 3 bases lay outside the gene matches. Germline V gives CDR1 SGHKS, CDR2 YYEKEE (reference sequence). The CDR3 DNA reads as TGTGCCAGCAGAGGGACAGGGGGGTACCAAGAGACCCAGTACTTC. This gives the protein CASRGTGGYQETQYF.

This clonotype has just a few counts. The chain recombines TRBV18 with TRBJ2-1; TRBD2 matches 13 bases. With V trimmed by 5 bases and J by 5 bases, 6 bases remained unmatched. The CDR3 loop spans 16 amino acids. Germline V gives CDR1 KGHSH, CDR2 LQKENI. CDR3 protein: CASSGTSGGADNEQFF. CDR3 bases: TGTGCCAGCTCAGGAACTAGCGGGGGGGCGGACAATGAGCAGTTCTTC.

At least ten counts were recorded for this clonotype. The chain combines TRBV7-2 with TRBJ1-2; possibly TRBD1 for D (6 bases). This CDR3 contains 13 residues. CDR1 SGHTA and CDR2 FQGNSA come from the germline V gene. Trimming pared 5 bases from V and 4 bases from J, leaving 11 bases between. In DNA form, the CDR3 reads TGTGCCAGCAGCGCGGGGGGCGGCTATGGCTACACCTTC. Protein product: CASSAGGGYGYTF.